The 22 T cell receptor beta chains given below trace back to one sample, sequenced in a study of CD8 T cells in Susac syndrome. It was with random hexamers that roughly 0.45 to 1 ug RNA was reverse transcribed. Each CDR3 protein gets one entry after TCRdb re-called the immunoSEQ multiplex PCR reads with MiXCR. The data show about 210,000 distinct CDR3 sequences, 85% to 95% seen once. Sample: CD4+ T cells from PBMCs. Source of these receptors: a human donor with multiple sclerosis.

This clonotype appeared a single time. The V call is TRBV20-1, the J call TRBJ1-4; tentative D call: TRBD1 (6 bases). This CDR3 contains 15 residues. Per the germline V gene, CDR1 is DFQATT and CDR2 is SNEGSKA (reference sequence). V dropped 4 bases and J dropped 2 bases, with 14 bases sitting between them. CDR3 region: CSATDRLNTNEKLFF. DNA of the CDR3: TGCAGTGCTACCGACAGGCTCAATACTAATGAAAAACTGTTTTTT.

The V gene is TRBV25-1, the J gene TRBJ2-2; a possible D gene is TRBD2 (6 bases). Germline loops: CDR1 MGHDK, CDR2 SYGVNS. This CDR3 is 15 amino acids long. The germline V and J ends were trimmed by 3 bases and 8 bases, with 16 bases remaining between them. The CDR3 DNA follows: TGTGCCAGCAGTGAGACTAGATGGGTTATGGGGGAGCTGTTTTTT. This codes for CASSETRWVMGELFF.

The chain combines TRBV6-1 with TRBJ1-2; D is uncertain. The ends were cut back, 4 bases at V and 3 bases at J, with 18 bases in the middle. The germline CDR1 and CDR2 sequences are MNHNS and SASEGT. The CDR3 runs to 16 residues. As DNA, the CDR3 is TGTGCCAGCAGTGGGCTGCCTGGCAACTGGGACTATGGCTACACCTTC. This codes for CASSGLPGNWDYGYTF.

The chain uses TRBV6-6 and TRBJ1-6; maybe TRBD1 (6 bases). The CDR3 covers 14 residues. V lost 8 bases, J lost 8 bases, and 16 bases lay in between. Germline loops: CDR1 MNHNY, CDR2 SVGAGI (reference sequence). The CDR3 coding sequence is TGTGCCAGCGGCAAGACAGGAGTTTATTCACCCCTCCACTTT. Translation gives CASGKTGVYSPLHF.

The CDR3 loop reads CSSRGASGETQYF. The CDR3 nucleotides are TGCAGCTCGAGGGGGGCCAGTGGAGAGACCCAGTACTTC. The chain employs TRBV29-1 and TRBJ2-5; D is possibly TRBD1 or TRBD2 (6 bases each). Germline V gene lookup returns CDR1 SQVTM and CDR2 ANQGSEA. V dropped 8 bases and J dropped 4 bases, with 17 bases sitting between them. This CDR3 has 13 residues.

The CDR3 is CASSLTANFNYGYTF. The DNA for the CDR3 is TGTGCCAGTAGTCTTACAGCTAACTTTAACTATGGCTACACCTTC. This chain joins TRBV19 and TRBJ1-2; D uncertain. Germline V gives CDR1 LNHDA, CDR2 SQIVND (reference sequence). V was clipped by 5 bases and J by 1 base, with 14 bases between them. The CDR3 is 15 amino acids.

V is TRBV7-9 and J is TRBJ1-5; 7 nucleotides align to TRBD1. J lost 2 bases, V lost 5 bases, and 6 bases had no gene match. CDR3 length equals 15 residues. Germline V gives CDR1 SEHNR, CDR2 FQNEAQ (reference sequence). DNA for the CDR3: TGTGCCAGCAGCCCTGACAGGGTTGGCAATCAGCCCCAGCATTTT. Its translation is CASSPDRVGNQPQHF.

This sequence joins TRBV11-1 and TRBJ2-1, with TRBD2 identical over 7 bases. Germline CDR1 is SGHAT and CDR2 is FQDESV (reference sequence). V shed 10 bases, J shed 0 bases, and the junction held 6 bases outside the gene matches. The CDR3 runs 14 residues. The CDR3 sequence: CATSGGNSYNEQFF. The CDR3 DNA follows: TGTGCCACTTCGGGGGGTAACTCCTACAATGAGCAGTTCTTC. The full variable domain, its missing parts supplied by reference TRBV11-1 and TRBJ2-1, is EAEVAQSPRYKITEKSQAVAFWCDPISGHATLYWYRQILGQGPELLVQFQDESVVDDSQLPKDRFSAERLKGVDSTLKIQPAELGDSAMYLCATSGGNSYNEQFFGPGTRLTVL.

The V and J genes are TRBV20-1 and TRBJ1-1; TRBD1 might be the D (6 bases). V lost 6 bases, J lost 3 bases, and 17 bases lay in between. The germline CDR1 and CDR2 sequences are DFQATT and SNEGSKA (reference sequence). The CDR3 loop spans 14 amino acids. CDR3 sequence reads: CSALARGTDTEAFF. Written as DNA, the CDR3 is TGCAGTGCCTTAGCCAGGGGCACTGACACTGAAGCTTTCTTT.

In its sample, this clonotype was seen once. This chain connects TRBV29-1 to TRBJ2-5; D gene ambiguous. There are 11 residues in the CDR3. CDR1 is SQVTM, CDR2 ANQGSEA, per germline. Trimming left V 0 bases short and J 5 bases short, with 4 bases between. CDR3 in amino acids: CSVEDFETQYF. CDR3 coding DNA: TGCAGCGTTGAAGATTTTGAGACCCAGTACTTC.

This clonotype has just one count. The chain employs TRBV20-1 and TRBJ2-5, with D unresolved. Germline CDR1 reads DFQATT; CDR2 reads SNEGSKA (reference sequence). CDR3 length: 12 residues. V was clipped by 6 bases and J by 5 bases, with 13 bases between them. CDR3 amino acids: CSAPLNGETQYF. The CDR3 bases are TGCAGTGCCCCACTGAACGGGGAGACCCAGTACTTC.

The sample holds one count of this clonotype. The CDR3 sequence: CASSLERGSTGELFF. In nucleotides, the CDR3 is TGCGCCAGCAGCTTGGAGAGGGGTAGCACCGGGGAGCTGTTTTTT. The chain employs TRBV5-1 and TRBJ2-2; D tentatively reads TRBD1 or TRBD2 (5 bases each). The V end was cut by 0 bases, the J end by 4 bases, with 10 bases between. The CDR3 contains 15 residues. Germline CDR1 is SGHRS and CDR2 is YFSETQ.

J is TRBJ2-1 and V is TRBV11-2; TRBD2 aligns across 9 bases. J gave up 6 bases and V 0 bases, and 3 bases lay outside the gene matches. The CDR3 length is 15 residues. CDR1 and CDR2 (germline): SGHAT, FQNNGV. CDR3 sequence (DNA): TGTGCCAGCAGCTTAGATATGCGGGGGGGCAATGAGCAGTTCTTC. This sequence encodes CASSLDMRGGNEQFF. Using reference TRBV11-2 and TRBJ2-1 for the parts outside the CDR3, the full variable domain is EAGVAQSPRYKIIEKRQSVAFWCNPISGHATLYWYQQILGQGPKLLIQFQNNGVVDDSQLPKDRFSAERLKGVDSTLKIQPAKLEDSAVYLCASSLDMRGGNEQFFGPGTRLTVL.

The CDR3 DNA is TGTGCCAGCAGCGTAACAACCAATGAGCAGTTCTTC. It specifies CASSVTTNEQFF. The chain employs TRBV9 and TRBJ2-1; D gene unclear. CDR1 and CDR2 (germline): SGDLS, YYNGEE. Trimming left V 1 base short and J 6 bases short, with 5 bases between. The CDR3 is 12 amino acids.

V and J are TRBV20-1 and TRBJ2-5; either TRBD1 or TRBD2 may supply D (5 bases each). The germline gives CDR1 DFQATT, CDR2 SNEGSKA (reference sequence). The CDR3 spans 12 residues. With 5 bases removed from V and 7 bases from J, the gap between germline ends came to 14 bases. The CDR3: CSARDPRGTQYF. The CDR3 nucleotides are TGCAGTGCTCGGGACCCCCGGGGGACCCAGTACTTC.

The J gene is TRBJ2-5, the V gene TRBV18; unclear D gene. Germline V lookup: CDR1 KGHSH, CDR2 LQKENI. This CDR3 region has 14 residues. The germline V and J ends were trimmed by 6 bases and 2 bases, with 13 bases remaining between them. In DNA, the CDR3 is TGTGCCAGCTCCCATATTATTGATCAAGAGACCCAGTACTTC. Translated, it gives CASSHIIDQETQYF.

This clonotype was observed a single time. The CDR3 nucleotides are TGTGCCACCAGTGCTCAGGACAGGGGTAAGGATGAGCAGTTCTTC. Translated, it gives CATSAQDRGKDEQFF. The V and J genes are TRBV24-1 and TRBJ2-1, with 9 bases aligning to TRBD1. V was pared by 5 bases and J by 8 bases, with 9 bases of the junction left unmatched. The CDR3 is made up of 15 amino acids. In germline, CDR1 is KGHDR, CDR2 SFDVKD.

The rearrangement uses TRBV29-1 and TRBJ2-7, with 8 bases that match TRBD1. The ends lost 5 bases at V and 5 bases at J; junction bases unmatched: 2. Germline V gene data show CDR1 as SQVTM and CDR2 as ANQGSEA. The CDR3 has 11 amino acids. Here the CDR3 reads CSVHRGDEQYF. DNA of the CDR3: TGCAGCGTTCACAGGGGGGACGAGCAGTACTTC.

V gene TRBV4-2 combines with J gene TRBJ2-3, with 16 positions matching TRBD2. V shed 4 bases and J 3 bases; nucleotides not matched to a gene: 1. Germline V lookup: CDR1 LGHNA, CDR2 YNFKEQ. This CDR3 has 16 amino acids. The DNA for the CDR3 is TGTGCCAGCAGCCCGGGACTAGCGGGGGGGACAGATACGCAGTATTTT. Protein product: CASSPGLAGGTDTQYF.

The rearrangement joins TRBV30 to TRBJ1-5; D remains unclear. Germline V CDR1 and CDR2: GTSNPN, SVGIG (reference sequence). This CDR3 comprises 13 residues. V lost 2 bases to trimming and J lost 3 bases, with 8 bases between them. CDR3 sequence reads: CAWSIRNNQPQHF. CDR3 nucleotides: TGTGCCTGGAGTATCCGAAACAATCAGCCCCAGCATTTT.

This rearrangement joins TRBV7-2 to TRBJ2-3; D is possibly TRBD1 (5 bases). The V gene's germline CDR1 is SGHTA and CDR2 FQGNSA. Trimming removed 5 bases at V and 1 base at J, with 7 bases between. The CDR3 is made up of 13 amino acids. This CDR3 is CASSGARTDTQYF. The CDR3 nucleotides are TGTGCCAGCAGCGGGGCCCGCACAGATACGCAGTATTTT.

The V and J genes are TRBV27 and TRBJ2-7; possibly TRBD1 for D (5 bases). Germline CDR1 is MNHEY and CDR2 is SMNVEV (reference sequence). The V end was cut by 7 bases, the J end by 0 bases, with 10 bases between. The CDR3 length is 13 residues. CDR3 nucleotide sequence: TGTGCCAGCAAGGACACCGGCTCCTACGAGCAGTACTTC. Protein: CASKDTGSYEQYF.